The clone carrying this TCR beta chain was counted ten times or more. Its antigen is unidentified. These data belong to a study of T cells in Graves' hyperthyroidism and ophthalmopathy. Study results and limitations: The blood repertoire included most of the expanded thyroid clonotypes above 0.001. Ophthalmopathy was told apart from stable hyperthyroidism by a 13 V-J model.

TCR beta CDR3 region amplification was performed from RNA transcripts. The HTBI primer set drove a first-round RT-PCR of the TCR CDR3. A single record per CDR3 protein comes from TCRdb applying MiXCR to the multiplex PCR reads. The sample holds a few hundred thousand distinct CDR3 sequences, 15% to 18% seen once. There are 12 residues in the CDR3. Trimming took 1 base from V and 15 from J, leaving 13 bases between them. Ahead of any ophthalmopathy symptoms, the blood sample was obtained at the first diagnosis of hyperthyroidism. The sequence derives from a woman younger than 30 with Graves' hyperthyroidism that later progressed to Graves' ophthalmopathy. Sequenced material: blood. V and J are TRBV12-3 or TRBV12-4 and TRBJ2-1; D uncertain. Here the CDR3 reads CASSLVGPLRFF. The CDR3 DNA reads TGTGCCAGCAGTTTAGTCGGGCCGTTGCGGTTCTTC.